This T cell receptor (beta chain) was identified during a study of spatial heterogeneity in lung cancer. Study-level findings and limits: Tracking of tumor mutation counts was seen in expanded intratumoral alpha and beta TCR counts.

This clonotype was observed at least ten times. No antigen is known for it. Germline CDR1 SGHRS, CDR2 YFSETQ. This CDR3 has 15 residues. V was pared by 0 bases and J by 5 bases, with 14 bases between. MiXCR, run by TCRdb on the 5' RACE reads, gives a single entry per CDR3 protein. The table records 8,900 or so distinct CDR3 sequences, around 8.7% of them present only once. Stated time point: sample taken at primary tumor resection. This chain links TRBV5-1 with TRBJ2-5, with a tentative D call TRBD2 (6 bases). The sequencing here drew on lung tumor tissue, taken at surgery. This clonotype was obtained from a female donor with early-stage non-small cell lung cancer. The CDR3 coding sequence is TGCGCCAGCAGCTTGGGACTCAGACGGGAGGAGACCCAGTACTTC. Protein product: CASSLGLRREETQYF.